Following are 9 T cell receptor beta chains from one sample sequenced in a study of cytomegalovirus exposure and HLA in healthy donors. The primer mix had 60 Vbeta and 13 Jbeta primers. Only in-frame clones appear in the TCRdb table, and some are missing; sequencing was by immunoSEQ multiplex PCR. The sample consists of 150,000 to 200,000 clones, roughly four fifths of them appearing once. Sequences were obtained from PBMCs. The source is a young woman in good health and CMV-seropositive.

This rearrangement joins TRBV6-5 to TRBJ1-1, with TRBD1 matching over 10 bases. V lost 5 bases, J lost 4 bases, and 7 bases stayed unmatched. This CDR3 contains 15 residues. The germline V gene encodes CDR1 MNHEY and CDR2 SVGAGI. The CDR3 region has the DNA TGTGCCAGCAGTCATAGGCGGACAGGGGGCACTGAAGCTTTCTTT. Its translation is CASSHRRTGGTEAFF.

Notes on this clone: The same CDR3 can be traced to other DNA sequences in this sample. The chain joins TRBV9 to TRBJ2-1, with D possibly TRBD2 on 5 matching bases. This CDR3 spans 16 amino acids. The V gene lost 0 bases and the J gene lost 0 bases, with 10 bases spanning the gap. The germline V gene has CDR1 SGDLS and CDR2 YYNGEE. CDR3 protein: CASSVVGGSSYNEQFF. The CDR3 nucleotides read TGTGCCAGCAGCGTAGTTGGAGGTAGCTCCTACAATGAGCAGTTCTTC.

The chain combines TRBV7-9 with TRBJ2-1; no clear D. Trimming removed 8 bases from V and 8 bases from J, with 10 bases in between. The CDR3 is made up of 11 amino acids. Germline lookup yields CDR1 SEHNR and CDR2 FQNEAQ (reference sequence). CDR3 DNA: TGTGCCAGCGAGATGGTGGATGAGCAGTTCTTC. Translation gives CASEMVDEQFF.

The chain employs TRBV20-1 and TRBJ1-1; unclear D gene. Germline V gives CDR1 DFQATT, CDR2 SNEGSKA (reference sequence). The CDR3 runs 11 residues. The CDR3, as DNA: TGCAGGGTTGGAGTGAACACTGAAGCTTTCTTT. Its translation is CRVGVNTEAFF.

This rearrangement joins TRBV9 to TRBJ2-7, with 9 bases lining up with TRBD2. The CDR3 is 13 amino acids. Looked up from germline, CDR1 is SGDLS and CDR2 is YYNGEE. V lost 4 bases to trimming and J lost 7 bases; unmatched junction nucleotides: 6. CDR3 nucleotide sequence: TGTGCCAGCAGCCCCCGGCTAGCGGGGGAGCAGTACTTC. This gives the protein CASSPRLAGEQYF.

The chain employs TRBV7-2 and TRBJ1-1, with D unresolved. Germline V gene sequence: CDR1 SGHTA, CDR2 FQGNSA. This CDR3 has 14 amino acids. The V gene lost 1 base and the J gene lost 4 bases, with 10 bases spanning the gap. This CDR3 reads CASSLDPGATEAFF. The CDR3 region has the DNA TGTGCCAGCAGCTTAGATCCGGGTGCCACTGAAGCTTTCTTT.

This clone was found once. The rearrangement links TRBV9 to TRBJ1-3; 8 bases fit TRBD1. Trimming at V came to 1 base and at J to 0 bases, leaving 9 bases not matched to a gene. The CDR3 covers 18 residues. CDR1 is SGDLS, CDR2 YYNGEE, per germline. The CDR3 coding sequence is TGTGCCAGCAGCGTATCCGGGACAGGTCATAACTCTGGAAACACCATATATTTT. Translation: CASSVSGTGHNSGNTIYF.

The V and J genes are TRBV7-2 and TRBJ2-7; 11 bases are shared with TRBD2. Germline V lookup: CDR1 SGHTA, CDR2 FQGNSA. V shed 1 base, J shed 6 bases, and the junction held 8 bases outside the gene matches. The CDR3 covers 16 residues. CDR3: CASSLVLAGGPGEQYF. CDR3 bases: TGTGCCAGCAGCTTAGTCTTAGCGGGAGGGCCAGGCGAGCAGTACTTC. Combining the CDR3 with reference TRBV7-2 and TRBJ2-7 gives the whole variable domain GAGVSQSPSNKVTEKGKDVELRCDPISGHTALYWYRQSLGQGLEFLIYFQGNSAPDKSGLPSDRFSAERTGGSVSTLTIQRTQQEDSAVYLCASSLVLAGGPGEQYFGPGTRLTVT.

Turning to this clone: The identical CDR3 is also encoded by other nucleotide sequences in the sample. The V call is TRBV9, the J call TRBJ2-7; no reliable D call. The V and J ends lost 2 bases and 1 base respectively, with 7 bases between them. This CDR3 is built from 13 residues. Germline V gene lookup returns CDR1 SGDLS and CDR2 YYNGEE. The CDR3 DNA sequence: TGTGCCAGCAGCGTTGGCCTGTCCTACGAGCAGTACTTC. This codes for CASSVGLSYEQYF.